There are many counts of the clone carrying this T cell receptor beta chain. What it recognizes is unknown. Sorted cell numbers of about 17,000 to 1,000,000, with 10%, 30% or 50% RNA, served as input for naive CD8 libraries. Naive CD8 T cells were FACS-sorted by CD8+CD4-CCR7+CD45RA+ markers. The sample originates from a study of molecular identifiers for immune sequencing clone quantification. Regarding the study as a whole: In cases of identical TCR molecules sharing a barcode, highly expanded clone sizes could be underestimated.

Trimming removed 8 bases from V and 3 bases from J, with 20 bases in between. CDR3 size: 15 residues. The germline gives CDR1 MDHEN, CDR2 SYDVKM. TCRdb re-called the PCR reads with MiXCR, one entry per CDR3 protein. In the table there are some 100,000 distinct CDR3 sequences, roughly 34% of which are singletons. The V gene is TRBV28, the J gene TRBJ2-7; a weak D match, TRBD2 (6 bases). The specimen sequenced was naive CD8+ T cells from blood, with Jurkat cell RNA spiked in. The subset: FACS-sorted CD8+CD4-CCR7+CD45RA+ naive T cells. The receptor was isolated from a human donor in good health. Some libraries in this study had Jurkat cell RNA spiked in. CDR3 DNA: TGTGCCAGCTGGTTTACGGGAGCCCCTATCTACGAGCAGTACTTC. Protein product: CASWFTGAPIYEQYF. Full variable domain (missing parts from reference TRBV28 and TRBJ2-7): DVKVTQSSRYLVKRTGEKVFLECVQDMDHENMFWYRQDPGLGLRLIYFSYDVKMKEKGDIPEGYSVSREKKERFSLILESASTNQTSMYLCASWFTGAPIYEQYFGPGTRLTVT.